This note documents a single T cell receptor (beta chain) sequence. Its antigen is unidentified. The data were taken from a study of cytomegalovirus exposure and HLA in healthy donors. Findings of the study overall: Highest at DRB1 and lowest at HLA-C, TCR association rates differed among HLA loci in a later analysis. Accurate prediction of most subjects' HLA-A and HLA-B alleles from TCR beta sequences was reported.

Sampled while nominally healthy, donors likely had unrecorded immune exposures. PCR primers comprised 60 Vbeta and 13 Jbeta primers. Generated by immunoSEQ multiplex PCR, the TCRdb table keeps only in-frame clones and is missing some. The repertoire consists of fewer than 110,000 clones, with more than 70% occurring once and the leading ten covering 7% to 8%. The J segment lost 5 bases and the V segment lost 0 bases, leaving 7 bases of the junction unmatched. The CDR3 is made up of 16 amino acids. Germline V CDR1 and CDR2: LGHNA, YNFKEQ. This chain links TRBV4-2 with TRBJ2-1, with 7 bases that match TRBD2. What was sequenced was PBMCs. The clonotype originates from a young man in good health and CMV-seronegative. This CDR3 is CASSQDRGGGDNEQFF. CDR3 DNA: TGTGCCAGCAGCCAAGACCGAGGCGGGGGTGACAATGAGCAGTTCTTC.